This TCR beta chain was sequenced in a study of Graves' ophthalmopathy and Graves' hyperthyroidism (dated by TCRdb to about 2018). For the study in its entirety: Peripheral blood was collected at initial diagnosis, before any treatment. The study used TCR beta repertoire signatures to distinguish Graves' ophthalmopathy from Graves' hyperthyroidism and to predict progression to ophthalmopathy. In total, approximately 140 blood samples were TCR-sequenced: roughly 45 ophthalmopathy, some 75 hyperthyroidism and 17 hyperthyroidism-to-ophthalmopathy patients. To explore V-J signatures distinguishing ophthalmopathy from hyperthyroidism, a discovery set of 100 patients (about 43 ophthalmopathy, about 57 stable hyperthyroidism) was enrolled. An independent validation cohort comprised some 19 hyperthyroidism patients and around 16 patients who later progressed from hyperthyroidism to ophthalmopathy. T-cell repertoires of thyroid tissue and blood were compared in over five hyperthyroidism patients. Once sampling was done, hyperthyroidism patients were given methimazole at a starting dose of 30 mg daily, while ophthalmopathy patients were given high-dose intravenous methylprednisolone. The 100 discovery patients were divided at random into training and test sets in a 7:3 ratio. Overall study outcomes, separate from this receptor: The 13-signature model separated ophthalmopathy from stable hyperthyroidism with approximately 90% sensitivity and roughly 84% specificity in cross-validation, and 80%/75% in the test set. Sample size was not statistically predetermined, and group allocation was not concealed from the investigators. Most expanded thyroid clonotypes with frequency above 0.001 were also detected in blood, suggesting blood repertoires may reflect the thyroid immune response. In validation, the model predicted ophthalmopathy progression with about 70% sensitivity and approximately 72% specificity; eleven to twelve predicted patients were CT-confirmed with GO in a median of approximately 6.5 months.

TCR beta CDR3 regions were amplified from RNA transcripts for repertoire sequencing. A first-round RT-PCR used HTBI primers with the Qiagen OneStep RT-PCR kit, followed by a second-round multiplex PCR, size selection and purification. Libraries were sequenced paired-end with 100 bp reads on an Illumina HiSeq2000. The authors' analysis ran thus. SOAPnuke was used to process the reads, removing any read that contained adapters or uncalled bases, had a mean Phred below 15, or lacked an exact match to the constant primer or identifier. COPE v1.2.5 was used to merge high-quality paired reads. Clonotypes were defined as unique nucleotide sequences and were aligned to IMGT TRB V, D and J references using MiTCR v1.1. The analysis was limited to V-J combinations with a frequency above 0.0001, which together covered over 99% of the repertoires. A TCR clonal expansion and chaos score per V-J combination was defined as the ratio of F50 clonal expansion to chaos observed in the TCRdist matrix. Welch's t-statistics and random forest were used to reduce features to about a dozen V-J combinations, which were fed into a naive Bayes classifier. Thyroid-blood repertoire similarity was quantified with the Morisita-Horn index. Through fastp at Q25 and MiXCR, TCRdb rebuilt clones from the public reads, retaining in-frame beta chains. Entries that share a CDR3 protein sequence are merged under the most common genes and DNA. The V and J calls and clone size come from TCRdb's table, not from the authors' own analysis. Present in this sample are hundreds of thousands of distinct CDR3 sequences, 22% of which were seen just once. In total, the top ten clones hold about 6.6% of the sample.

V loses 4 bases, J loses 6 bases, and the germline ends lie 12 bases apart. CDR3 length: 13 amino acids, cysteine to phenylalanine. Solely the CDR3 DNA is kept, with 39 bases framed from the first base. Per the germline V gene, MNHNS is the CDR1 and SASEGT is the CDR2. A patient counted as having stable hyperthyroidism if there was no progression to ophthalmopathy within 18 months of follow-up. Hyperthyroidism patients were newly diagnosed, with disease duration under 2 months, and aged 18 to 65 years. Patients with other autoimmune diseases, uncontrolled infections, pregnancy or lactation were excluded from the study. Clinical symptoms, serum thyroxine, TRAb, thyroid ultrasound and orbital computed tomography formed the basis of the diagnosis. Using Ficoll-Paque density gradient centrifugation, PBMCs were isolated from about 9.4 ml of fresh peripheral blood. Total RNA was extracted using Trizol reagent, and RNA quality was checked on an Agilent 2100 Bioanalyzer.

With respect to this clonotype: No cognate antigen has been identified for it. No base quality values were provided; no much bigger clone lies one nucleotide off.

Sequenced sample: peripheral blood. The TCR was taken from a woman aged 18-30 years with stable Graves' hyperthyroidism. Some clones in this sample may be carry-over from other donors' samples. Donor details come from another sample of the same person, matched by shared clones. This sequence uses TRBV6-1 and TRBJ1-1; the D gene is perhaps TRBD1, from 5 matching bases. CDR3 sequence: CASSVGPGAEAFF. The DNA sequence is TGTGCCAGCAGTGTGGGGCCGGGCGCTGAAGCTTTCTTT.